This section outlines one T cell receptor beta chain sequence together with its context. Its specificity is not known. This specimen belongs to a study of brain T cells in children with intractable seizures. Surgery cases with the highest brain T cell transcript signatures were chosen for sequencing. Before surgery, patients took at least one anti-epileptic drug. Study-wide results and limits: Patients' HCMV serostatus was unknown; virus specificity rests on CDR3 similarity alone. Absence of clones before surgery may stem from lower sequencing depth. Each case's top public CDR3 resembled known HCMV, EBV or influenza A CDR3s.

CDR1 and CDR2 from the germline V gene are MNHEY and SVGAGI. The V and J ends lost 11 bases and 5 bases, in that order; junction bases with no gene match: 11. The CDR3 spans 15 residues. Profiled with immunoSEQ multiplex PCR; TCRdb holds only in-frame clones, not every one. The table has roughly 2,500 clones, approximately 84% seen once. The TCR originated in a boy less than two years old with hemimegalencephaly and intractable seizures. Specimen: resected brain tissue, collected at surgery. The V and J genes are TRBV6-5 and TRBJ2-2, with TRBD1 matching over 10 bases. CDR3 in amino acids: CAAFKPGQGTGELFF. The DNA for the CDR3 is TGTGCCGCCTTTAAGCCGGGACAGGGGACCGGGGAGCTGTTTTTT.